These 30 T cell receptor beta chains share one sample of origin, sequenced in a study of Graves' ophthalmopathy and Graves' hyperthyroidism. Amplification of TCR beta CDR3 regions used RNA transcripts. A first-round RT-PCR used HTBI primers, followed by a second-round multiplex PCR. TCRdb reprocessed the multiplex PCR reads via MiXCR and lists one record per CDR3 protein. The sample has hundreds of thousands of distinct CDR3 sequences, 20% to 25% seen once; the top ten hold under 3%. The sample comprised peripheral blood. The receptors were sampled from a young woman with stable Graves' hyperthyroidism.

There are many counts of this clonotype. A much bigger clone sits one base away, suggesting this may be a read error. The chain is built from TRBV28 and TRBJ2-2; tentative D call: TRBD2 (5 bases). Between the trimmed V and J ends, which lost 1 base and 0 bases, there was a span of 6 bases. CDR3 length equals 15 residues. Germline V CDR1 and CDR2: MDHEN, SYDVKM. For the CDR3, the DNA is TGTGCCAGCAGTTTATTCGGGGCGAACACCGGGGAGCTGTTTTTT. Translated: CASSLFGANTGELFF.

This clonotype was counted ten times or more. This chain connects TRBV2 to TRBJ1-2; 9 positions agree with TRBD1. Germline V gene data show CDR1 as SNHLY and CDR2 as FYNNEI. The CDR3 totals 14 residues. J was trimmed by 8 bases and V by 4 bases; bases with no gene match: 8. The CDR3 sequence is CASSAGTGIMGYTF. For the CDR3, the DNA is TGTGCCAGCAGTGCCGGGACAGGGATCATGGGCTACACCTTC. The variable domain in full, completed from reference TRBV2 and TRBJ1-2, reads EPEVTQTPSHQVTQMGQEVILRCVPISNHLYFYWYRQILGQKVEFLVSFYNNEISEKSEIFDDQFSVERPDGSNFTLKIRSTKLEDSAMYFCASSAGTGIMGYTFGSGTRLTVV.

This clonotype was counted at least ten times. The chain links TRBV27 to TRBJ2-2; D not certain. V lost 5 bases and J 3 bases, leaving 19 bases between the germline ends. This CDR3 has 17 amino acids. Germline V gene sequence: CDR1 MNHEY, CDR2 SMNVEV (reference sequence). CDR3 coding DNA: TGTGCCAGCAGTCCCCGTTTTATTATGGGTCACACCGGGGAGCTGTTTTTT. It yields the protein CASSPRFIMGHTGELFF.

The chain is built from TRBV12-3 or TRBV12-4 and TRBJ1-1; D is undetermined. The V end lost 6 bases, the J end lost 2 bases, and 7 bases lay between the germline ends. The CDR3 covers 12 residues. CDR3 coding DNA: TGTGCCAGCAGAGAACTAAACACTGAAGCTTTCTTT. Residues: CASRELNTEAFF.

The CDR3 region has the DNA TGTGCCAGTGGAAGTATTAACTATGGCTACACCTTC. Translated: CASGSINYGYTF. V usage is TRBV19 and J usage is TRBJ1-2; D is undetermined. CDR1 LNHDA and CDR2 SQIVND come from the germline V gene (reference sequence). Trimming left V 8 bases short and J 1 base short, with 8 bases between. The CDR3 has 12 amino acids. The entire variable domain, with the rest obtained from reference TRBV19 and TRBJ1-2, is as follows: DGGITQSPKYLFRKEGQNVTLSCEQNLNHDAMYWYRQDPGQGLRLIYYSQIVNDFQKGDIAEGYSVSREKKESFPLTVTSAQKNPTAFYLCASGSINYGYTFGSGTRLTVV.

In this sample, this clonotype turned up many times. The J gene is TRBJ1-2, the V gene TRBV19; 9 bases map to TRBD1. The CDR3 runs 14 residues. Losses at the gene ends were 4 bases for V and 5 bases for J; bases not matched to a gene: 5. Germline-derived CDR1 and CDR2 are LNHDA and SQIVND (reference sequence). Written as DNA, the CDR3 is TGTGCCAGTAGTACCTGGGACAGGGATTATGGCTACACCTTC. Translated, it gives CASSTWDRDYGYTF.

About this clonotype: A much larger clone differs from this one at a single base, so this may be a read error. Because it lacks the conserved phenylalanine or tryptophan at the end, this CDR3 is likely a read error. This CDR3 reads CASRRTSPATGELFV. The CDR3 bases are TGCGCCAGCAGGCGGACTAGCCCTGCCACCGGGGAGCTGTTTGTT. The rearrangement joins TRBV4-1 to TRBJ2-2, with 8 nucleotides matching TRBD2. Germline V gene lookup returns CDR1 MGHRA and CDR2 YSYEKL. CDR3 size: 15 residues. Unmatched junction bases numbered 7, after V lost 6 bases and J lost 4 bases.

The chain joins TRBV5-1 to TRBJ2-7; 8 nucleotides line up with TRBD1. The CDR3 length is 15 residues. The germline gives CDR1 SGHRS, CDR2 YFSETQ. Trimming at V came to 7 bases and at J to 0 bases, leaving 9 bases not matched to a gene. The chain's CDR3 is CASAPDRAGSYEQYF. DNA for the CDR3: TGCGCCAGCGCCCCGGACAGGGCGGGCTCCTACGAGCAGTACTTC.

This clonotype was detected only a few times. This chain joins TRBV7-9 and TRBJ1-4, with D unresolved. The CDR3 sequence is 14 residues long. Trimming left V 3 bases short and J 7 bases short, with 12 bases between. Germline CDR1 is SEHNR and CDR2 is FQNEAQ (reference sequence). Here the CDR3 reads CASSFVTAGEKLFF. The CDR3 DNA reads TGTGCCAGCAGCTTCGTAACCGCTGGTGAAAAACTGTTTTTT.

In this sample, this clonotype turned up many times. The chain is built from TRBV12-3 or TRBV12-4 and TRBJ2-7, with D uncertain. There are 13 residues in the CDR3. V dropped 0 bases and J dropped 3 bases, with 6 bases sitting between them. The CDR3 DNA sequence: TGTGCCAGCAGTTTAGCGTCCCTCTACGAGCAGTACTTC. This translates into CASSLASLYEQYF.

This clonotype appeared many times. V and J are TRBV7-9 and TRBJ2-7; no clear D gene. The germline V gene has CDR1 SEHNR and CDR2 FQNEAQ (reference sequence). There are 14 residues in the CDR3. With 7 bases removed from V and 0 bases from J, the gap between germline ends came to 13 bases. The CDR3: CASTPTASSYEQYF. CDR3 in DNA: TGTGCCAGCACGCCCACCGCCTCCTCCTACGAGCAGTACTTC.

This sequence joins TRBV20-1 and TRBJ2-5; D call uncertain. Trimming cost V 1 base and J 8 bases, with 17 bases left between them. The CDR3 is 14 amino acids. The germline gives CDR1 DFQATT, CDR2 SNEGSKA (reference sequence). The CDR3 spells CSARVPSGLATQYF. CDR3 coding DNA: TGCAGTGCTAGAGTACCCTCCGGGCTGGCTACCCAGTACTTC.

This clonotype was counted at least ten times. The chain uses TRBV6-1 and TRBJ2-7; weak D call: TRBD2 (6 bases). Germline V gives CDR1 MNHNS, CDR2 SASEGT. The germline V and J ends were trimmed by 2 bases and 5 bases, with 19 bases remaining between them. The CDR3 length is 16 residues. The CDR3 sequence: CASSEPRGGGTDEQYF. The CDR3 DNA sequence: TGTGCCAGCAGTGAACCCCGGGGTGGGGGGACGGACGAGCAGTACTTC.

V is TRBV11-2 and J is TRBJ1-5; 8 bases map to TRBD1. From germline, CDR1 is SGHAT and CDR2 FQNNGV. The CDR3 consists of 19 residues. Trimming removed 0 bases from V and 0 bases from J; junction bases left unmatched: 10. CDR3 bases: TGTGCCAGCAGCTTAGAAATCGGGACAGGAGTTTATAGCAATCAGCCCCAGCATTTT. Encoded protein: CASSLEIGTGVYSNQPQHF.

Ten or more counts support this clonotype. V usage is TRBV2 and J usage is TRBJ2-7; maybe TRBD1 (6 bases). Germline lookup yields CDR1 SNHLY and CDR2 FYNNEI. This CDR3 region has 18 residues. V was cut by 8 bases and J by 2 bases, with 28 bases left in between. The CDR3: CASRRSPRDTGWTYEQYF. The CDR3 DNA follows: TGTGCCAGCCGGAGGAGCCCCCGGGACACGGGTTGGACCTACGAGCAGTACTTC. The full variable domain, completed using reference TRBV2 and TRBJ2-7, is EPEVTQTPSHQVTQMGQEVILRCVPISNHLYFYWYRQILGQKVEFLVSFYNNEISEKSEIFDDQFSVERPDGSNFTLKIRSTKLEDSAMYFCASRRSPRDTGWTYEQYFGPGTRLTVT.

This clonotype came up a few times. This may be a read error, as it is one base from a much larger clone. J is TRBJ1-5 and V is TRBV30, with unresolved D. Germline loops: CDR1 GTSNPN, CDR2 SVGIG (reference sequence). This CDR3 is built from 13 residues. CDR3 sequence: CAWSLAANQSQHF. CDR3 nucleotide sequence: TGTGCCTGGAGTCTTGCAGCCAATCAGTCCCAGCATTTT.

In its sample, this clonotype was seen a few times. This chain links TRBV5-1 with TRBJ2-6, with unresolved D. CDR1 and CDR2 from the germline V gene are SGHRS and YFSETQ. The CDR3 has 12 amino acids. V lost 5 bases to trimming and J lost 8 bases, with 8 bases between them. The CDR3 loop reads CASRVGSNVLTF. The DNA of the CDR3 is TGCGCCAGCAGAGTCGGATCCAACGTCCTGACTTTC. Full variable domain (rest looked up from reference TRBV5-1 and TRBJ2-6): KAGVTQTPRYLIKTRGQQVTLSCSPISGHRSVSWYQQTPGQGLQFLFEYFSETQRNKGNFPGRFSGRQFSNSRSEMNVSTLELGDSALYLCASRVGSNVLTFGAGSRLTVL.

This clonotype was detected ten times or more. The chain links TRBV15 to TRBJ2-5; 11 nucleotides line up with TRBD2. The V and J ends lost 4 bases and 4 bases, in that order; junction bases with no gene match: 11. CDR1 LNHNV and CDR2 YYDKDF come from the germline V gene (reference sequence). The CDR3 consists of 17 residues. CDR3 sequence: CATSTETSGMVGETQYF. The CDR3 region has the DNA TGTGCCACCAGCACCGAGACTAGCGGGATGGTTGGAGAGACCCAGTACTTC.

This clonotype showed up many times. J is TRBJ2-7 and V is TRBV6-5, with D perhaps TRBD2 (5 bases). V was shortened by 4 bases and J by 2 bases, with 15 bases between the two germline ends. Germline V gene lookup returns CDR1 MNHEY and CDR2 SVGAGI. CDR3 length: 15 amino acids. The CDR3 is CASSSASKKTYEQYF. The CDR3 nucleotides are TGTGCCAGCAGTTCTGCTAGCAAGAAAACCTACGAGCAGTACTTC.

This clonotype has only a few counts. Since no conserved phenylalanine or tryptophan closes the CDR3, a read error is the likely cause. V gene TRBV15 combines with J gene TRBJ2-3; D is perhaps TRBD1 or TRBD2 (6 bases each). The CDR3 sequence is 19 residues long. V gave up 2 bases and J gave up 6 bases, with 27 bases separating them. CDR1 LNHNV and CDR2 YYDKDF come from the germline V gene (reference sequence). CDR3 DNA sequence: TGTGCCACCAGCAGACCGACGGGACCTTATTATAGGGGGGTGGATACGCAGTATTGT. Amino acids: CATSRPTGPYYRGVDTQYC.

This clonotype came up many times. For the CDR3, the DNA is TGCAGTGCTACCAGACTAGCGGGCTACAATGAGCAGTTCTTC. Its translation is CSATRLAGYNEQFF. This chain links TRBV20-1 with TRBJ2-1, with 10 bases identical to TRBD2. Per germline, CDR1 DFQATT and CDR2 SNEGSKA (reference sequence). The CDR3 has 14 amino acids. The V segment lost 4 bases and the J segment 3 bases; nucleotides outside the gene matches: 3.

This clonotype was seen a handful of times. This chain connects TRBV6-2 or TRBV6-3 to TRBJ2-2, with TRBD2 matching 11 bases. J gave up 4 bases and V 6 bases, and 1 base lay outside the gene matches. Looked up from germline, CDR1 is MNHEY and CDR2 is SVGEGT. The CDR3 sequence is 14 residues long. This CDR3 is CASRLAGATGELFF. CDR3 coding DNA: TGTGCCAGCAGACTAGCGGGGGCCACCGGGGAGCTGTTTTTT.

This clonotype was counted many times. CDR3 bases: TGCAGTGCCCACGGACAGAGCGGGACCGGGGAGCTGTTTTTT. As protein: CSAHGQSGTGELFF. The chain carries TRBV20-1 and TRBJ2-2; the D gene could be TRBD1 or TRBD2 (6 bases each). V dropped 6 bases and J dropped 5 bases, with 16 bases sitting between them. CDR1 and CDR2 from the germline V gene are DFQATT and SNEGSKA (reference sequence). This CDR3 is built from 14 residues.

This clonotype showed up just once. The chain couples TRBV9 to TRBJ1-1; TRBD1 might be the D (6 bases). Trimming left V 3 bases short and J 5 bases short, with 11 bases between. The length of the CDR3 is 13 residues. Germline CDR1 SGDLS, CDR2 YYNGEE. The CDR3 region has the DNA TGTGCCAGCAGCGCACAGGGAGAGACTGAAGCTTTCTTT. Its translation is CASSAQGETEAFF.

This chain uses TRBV9 with TRBJ1-4, with TRBD1 matching 7 bases. V lost 0 bases, J lost 7 bases, and 6 bases stayed unmatched. Germline CDR1 and CDR2: SGDLS and YYNGEE. This CDR3 contains 15 residues. CDR3 sequence: CASSVGGQVFEKLFF. CDR3 bases: TGTGCCAGCAGCGTAGGCGGACAGGTCTTTGAAAAACTGTTTTTT.

Many counts were recorded for this clonotype. The V and J genes are TRBV10-3 and TRBJ1-3; no reliable D call. With 3 bases removed from V and 3 bases from J, the gap between germline ends came to 6 bases. Per the germline V gene, CDR1 is ENHRY and CDR2 is SYGVKD. CDR3 size: 13 residues. As DNA, the CDR3 is TGTGCCATCAGTGACAGCTATGGAAACACCATATATTTT. Its protein is CAISDSYGNTIYF.

A single count supports this clonotype. The chain uses TRBV6-1 and TRBJ1-5, with D perhaps matching TRBD1 (5 bases). The ends were cut back, 3 bases at V and 7 bases at J, with 16 bases in the middle. CDR3 size: 15 residues. The germline V gene has CDR1 MNHNS and CDR2 SASEGT. The CDR3 reads CASSDQGRGSQPQHF. The CDR3 coding sequence is TGTGCCAGCAGTGACCAGGGCCGAGGTTCCCAGCCCCAGCATTTT.

This clonotype was detected ten times or more. The chain carries TRBV6-5 and TRBJ2-7; TRBD2 matches 7 bases. The V segment lost 2 bases and the J segment 6 bases; nucleotides outside the gene matches: 10. This CDR3 comprises 15 residues. Germline CDR1 is MNHEY and CDR2 is SVGAGI. In DNA form, the CDR3 reads TGTGCCAGCAGTTACGAGGCTAGCGGTCGAGGCGAGCAGTACTTC. It specifies CASSYEASGRGEQYF.

The chain joins TRBV12-3 or TRBV12-4 to TRBJ1-1; D unresolved. The length of the CDR3 is 15 residues. Trimming removed 1 base from V and 5 bases from J, with 14 bases in between. The CDR3 coding sequence is TGTGCCAGCAGTTTAGGGAAAAGTTATCGTACTGAAGCTTTCTTT. Its protein product is CASSLGKSYRTEAFF.

Details on this clonotype: Here the CDR3 omits its conserved ending phenylalanine or tryptophan, so a read error is the likely source. The limits of the CDR3 on the DNA are not certain, so only TCRdb's listed CDR3 is given. The chain employs TRBV7-2 and TRBJ2-5; the listed D gene, TRBD2, was not tested against the DNA. Ends included, the CDR3 has 13 residues. Germline values: CDR1 SGHTA, CDR2 FQGNSA. This chain's CDR3 is CAIRVAGQETQDY.